Listed here are 22 T cell receptor beta chains from one sample, sequenced in a study of shared clonotypes between healthy human individuals. The method was immunoSEQ multiplex PCR; TCRdb's version includes in-frame clones alone and lacks a portion of them. The data show a few million clones, with around nine tenths seen just once and over 0.12% held by the top ten. Sequenced sample: naive CD4+ T cells sorted from blood. Described subset: CD45RA+ positively selected. All receptors derive from a man between 18 and 35 years old in good health.

V and J are TRBV7-3 and TRBJ1-2, with TRBD1 matching 7 bases. Germline values: CDR1 SGHTA, CDR2 FQGTGA. After removal of 2 bases from V and 8 bases from J, the junction contained 5 bases not matched to a gene. This CDR3 is built from 13 residues. The chain's CDR3 is CASSLYTGEGYTF. The DNA of the CDR3 is TGTGCCAGCAGCTTATATACAGGGGAGGGCTACACCTTC.

The chain is built from TRBV5-6 and TRBJ1-6; tentative D call: TRBD1 (6 bases). There are 16 residues in the CDR3. The V gene lost 4 bases and the J gene lost 0 bases, with 11 bases spanning the gap. Germline CDR1 SGHDT, CDR2 YYEEEE. The CDR3 is CASSGDKSSYNSPLHF. CDR3 coding DNA: TGTGCCAGCAGCGGGGACAAGAGCTCCTATAATTCACCCCTCCACTTT.

As regards this clone: Other DNA variants within this sample encode the same CDR3. CDR3 nucleotides: TGTGCCAGCAGCTTTACAGGGGGAGGCACTGAAGCTTTCTTT. It codes for CASSFTGGGTEAFF. The chain is built from TRBV7-9 and TRBJ1-1, with 8 positions matching TRBD1. Losses at the gene ends were 3 bases for V and 4 bases for J; bases not matched to a gene: 4. Germline lookup yields CDR1 SEHNR and CDR2 FQNEAQ (reference sequence). The CDR3 has 14 residues.

The J gene is TRBJ2-4, the V gene TRBV19; either TRBD1 or TRBD2 may fit D (7 bases each). Between the trimmed V and J ends, which lost 5 bases and 6 bases, there was a span of 11 bases. This CDR3 has 13 amino acids. Germline-derived CDR1 and CDR2 are LNHDA and SQIVND (reference sequence). The CDR3 region has the DNA TGTGCCAGTAGTGAGCGGGACAGAAACATTCAGTACTTC. Residues: CASSERDRNIQYF.

The rearrangement joins TRBV29-1 to TRBJ2-1; perhaps TRBD1 as D (5 bases). This CDR3 comprises 14 residues. The V gene lost 2 bases and the J gene lost 4 bases, with 12 bases spanning the gap. The germline V gene has CDR1 SQVTM and CDR2 ANQGSEA. CDR3 DNA: TGCAGCGTTGAAAGGGGTACAGCATACAATGAGCAGTTCTTC. Residues: CSVERGTAYNEQFF.

This clone was seen more than once but under ten times. This chain joins TRBV28 and TRBJ1-6, with a weak D call TRBD1 (5 bases). The CDR3 runs 14 residues. Germline V gene sequence: CDR1 MDHEN, CDR2 SYDVKM. Trimming took off 5 bases at V and 5 bases at J, with 10 bases between the two ends. The CDR3: CASSVGQDNSPLHF. Written as DNA, the CDR3 is TGTGCCAGCAGTGTGGGGCAGGATAATTCACCCCTCCACTTT.

This rearrangement joins TRBV30 to TRBJ2-7; D perhaps matches TRBD1 (6 bases). The V end lost 8 bases, the J end lost 0 bases, and 17 bases lay between the germline ends. The CDR3 contains 14 residues. Germline CDR1 and CDR2: GTSNPN and SVGIG (reference sequence). The CDR3 DNA sequence: TGTGCCCCTCCAGGGGCAGCGCGCTCCTACGAGCAGTACTTC. This sequence encodes CAPPGAARSYEQYF.

V gene TRBV27 combines with J gene TRBJ2-4, with TRBD2 matching 11 bases. CDR3 length: 14 residues. CDR1 and CDR2 (germline): MNHEY, SMNVEV (reference sequence). With V trimmed by 10 bases and J by 3 bases, 5 bases remained unmatched. The CDR3 nucleotides are TGTGCCACCGGACTAGCGGGTTTCAAAAACATTCAGTACTTC. Encoded protein: CATGLAGFKNIQYF.

This rearrangement joins TRBV10-3 to TRBJ2-1; 11 bases match TRBD2. Germline trimming cut 2 bases from V and 12 bases from J; bases unmatched to any gene: 12. Germline CDR1 ENHRY, CDR2 SYGVKD. The CDR3 loop spans 16 amino acids. The CDR3 here is CAISEIGGSGGAGQFF. The DNA of the CDR3 is TGTGCCATCAGTGAGATAGGTGGTAGCGGGGGGGCGGGGCAGTTCTTC.

In this sample, this clone turned up a few times. This rearrangement joins TRBV29-1 to TRBJ2-5; D is possibly TRBD1 (7 bases). The CDR3 runs to 15 residues. Germline loops: CDR1 SQVTM, CDR2 ANQGSEA. Trimming pared 7 bases from V and 4 bases from J, leaving 22 bases between. CDR3: CSAMTGSGGLETQYF. The CDR3 DNA follows: TGCAGCGCCATGACAGGTTCAGGGGGACTAGAGACCCAGTACTTC.

As concerns this clone: One end of the junction does not line up with germline, which may come from a read error. The chain couples TRBV11-2 to TRBJ2-7, with 7 bases that match TRBD2. Germline CDR1 reads SGHAT; CDR2 reads FQNNGV. The CDR3 spans 12 residues. The CDR3 region is CASGDYSYAQYF. For the CDR3, the DNA is TGTGCCAGCGGGGACTACTCCTACGCGCAGTACTTC.

The chain combines TRBV10-2 with TRBJ2-5; possibly TRBD1 for D (6 bases). V gave up 6 bases and J gave up 2 bases, with 13 bases separating them. CDR3 size: 14 residues. Germline V gene lookup returns CDR1 WSHSY and CDR2 SAAADI. The CDR3 here is CASRQGAGQETQYF. For the CDR3, the DNA is TGCGCCAGCAGACAGGGAGCCGGGCAAGAGACCCAGTACTTC.

CDR3 DNA sequence: TGTGCCTCCCAGACAGGGGGCCTGAATCAGCCCCAGCATTTT. It is translated as CASQTGGLNQPQHF. The chain employs TRBV30 and TRBJ1-5, with 10 bases fitting TRBD1. Germline lookup yields CDR1 GTSNPN and CDR2 SVGIG (reference sequence). The length of the CDR3 is 14 residues. Trimming cost V 7 bases and J 4 bases; bases outside gene matches: 7.

The chain employs TRBV30 and TRBJ2-3, with TRBD2 matching 8 bases. CDR3 length equals 15 residues. Germline V lookup: CDR1 GTSNPN, CDR2 SVGIG (reference sequence). Trimming removed 2 bases from V and 4 bases from J; junction bases left unmatched: 8. The CDR3 is CAWSLSGSRPDTQYF. CDR3 sequence (DNA): TGTGCCTGGAGTTTAAGCGGGAGTCGGCCAGATACGCAGTATTTT. Together with reference TRBV30 and TRBJ2-3, the CDR3 gives the full variable domain: SQTIHQWPATLVQPVGSPLSLECTVEGTSNPNLYWYRQAAGRGLQLLFYSVGIGQISSEVPQNLSASRPQDRQFILSSKKLLLSDSGFYLCAWSLSGSRPDTQYFGPGTRLTVL.

The V call is TRBV14, the J call TRBJ2-1; D tentatively reads TRBD1 or TRBD2 (6 bases each). Germline V gene sequence: CDR1 SGHDN, CDR2 FVKESK. Deletions cut 3 bases from V and 1 base from J, with 13 bases between. The CDR3 sequence is 16 residues long. The CDR3 loop reads CASSQTTGLSYNEQFF. CDR3 nucleotide sequence: TGTGCCAGCAGCCAGACGACAGGACTATCCTACAATGAGCAGTTCTTC.

V usage is TRBV11-2 and J usage is TRBJ2-5, with 9 bases lining up with TRBD1. The CDR3 extends over 15 amino acids. Per the germline V gene, CDR1 is SGHAT and CDR2 is FQNNGV. V lost 6 bases and J lost 1; bases outside the gene matches: 6. Here the CDR3 reads CASRPIQGAQETQYF. The CDR3 bases are TGTGCCAGCAGACCTATACAGGGGGCCCAAGAGACCCAGTACTTC.

The rearrangement uses TRBV25-1 and TRBJ2-7; 8 nucleotides agree with TRBD2. Looked up from germline, CDR1 is MGHDK and CDR2 is SYGVNS. The length of the CDR3 is 16 residues. J was trimmed by 3 bases and V by 0 bases; bases with no gene match: 7. CDR3: CASSEYEWREDYEQYF. The CDR3, as DNA: TGTGCCAGCAGTGAATATGAGTGGCGGGAGGACTACGAGCAGTACTTC.

V gene TRBV10-3 combines with J gene TRBJ1-5, with D hard to call. The CDR3 is 13 amino acids. The V gene lost 4 bases and the J gene lost 3 bases, with 7 bases spanning the gap. CDR1 and CDR2 from the germline V gene are ENHRY and SYGVKD. The CDR3 sequence: CAISGNFNQPQHF. The CDR3, as DNA: TGTGCCATCAGTGGGAACTTCAATCAGCCCCAGCATTTT.

This rearrangement joins TRBV27 to TRBJ1-1; possible D gene TRBD1, 5 bases. This CDR3 is 15 amino acids long. V was pared by 3 bases and J by 1 base, with 12 bases between. The V gene's germline CDR1 is MNHEY and CDR2 SMNVEV (reference sequence). The CDR3 loop is CASSFHQGSNTEAFF. The CDR3 DNA sequence: TGTGCCAGCAGTTTTCATCAGGGATCGAACACTGAAGCTTTCTTT.

The chain carries TRBV7-9 and TRBJ2-1; 8 bases are shared with TRBD2. Trimming cost V 2 bases and J 0 bases; bases outside gene matches: 6. Germline-derived CDR1 and CDR2 are SEHNR and FQNEAQ (reference sequence). The CDR3 has 17 residues. CDR3 loop: CASSLTGLGGSYNEQFF. Here the CDR3 DNA reads TGTGCCAGCAGCTTAACGGGACTAGGAGGCTCCTACAATGAGCAGTTCTTC.

This chain links TRBV13 with TRBJ2-3; tentatively, D is TRBD1 or TRBD2 (5 bases each). The CDR3 consists of 15 residues. V shed 5 bases and J shed 1 base, with 13 bases lying between them. Germline V gives CDR1 PRHDT, CDR2 FYEKMQ (reference sequence). The CDR3 protein is CASSLGGRGTDTQYF. CDR3 bases: TGTGCCAGCAGCCTTGGGGGAAGGGGCACAGATACGCAGTATTTT. Drawing the rest from reference TRBV13 and TRBJ2-3, the complete variable domain is AAGVIQSPRHLIKEKRETATLKCYPIPRHDTVYWYQQGPGQDPQFLISFYEKMQSDKGSIPDRFSAQQFSDYHSELNMSSLELGDSALYFCASSLGGRGTDTQYFGPGTRLTVL.

The rearrangement joins TRBV19 to TRBJ2-7; D possibly corresponds to TRBD1 (6 bases). Trimming cost V 2 bases and J 2 bases, with 7 bases left between them. Per germline, CDR1 LNHDA and CDR2 SQIVND (reference sequence). The CDR3 extends over 13 amino acids. CDR3 amino acids: CASSITGPYEQYF. The DNA for the CDR3 is TGTGCCAGTAGTATAACAGGGCCCTACGAGCAGTACTTC.